Reported below is one TCR beta chain. In the authors' methods: Nucleated cell number was recorded as an estimate derived from reference gene primer amplification. The protocol was immunoSEQ multiplex PCR, while the TCRdb copy is restricted to in-frame clones and leaves out a portion. D and trimming were read from the DNA, whereas the V and J calls and clone size are those reported in that table. The sample comprises roughly 130,000 clones, approximately 88% of which are singletons, and under 12% rests with the top ten. This specimen comes from a study of blood T cell repertoires in COVID-19. Across the study: Collection of acute and convalescent COVID-19 samples took place in the United States, Italy and Spain. Sources were T cells, B-cell-depleted T cells, or PBMCs; the material itself was cDNA or gDNA.

V trimming: 5 bases; J trimming: 1 base; junction bases outside the gene matches: 4. Germline CDR1 reads SGHTA; CDR2 reads FQGNSA. This CDR3 comprises 15 residues. The gene calls are TRBV7-2 and TRBJ2-5; 10 positions agree with TRBD1. Input material: peripheral blood. The TCR comes from a man aged 60 to 75 with active or convalescent COVID-19. The CDR3 reads CASSRRTGGQETQYF. Written as DNA, the CDR3 is TGTGCCAGCAGCCGTCGGACAGGGGGCCAAGAGACCCAGTACTTC.